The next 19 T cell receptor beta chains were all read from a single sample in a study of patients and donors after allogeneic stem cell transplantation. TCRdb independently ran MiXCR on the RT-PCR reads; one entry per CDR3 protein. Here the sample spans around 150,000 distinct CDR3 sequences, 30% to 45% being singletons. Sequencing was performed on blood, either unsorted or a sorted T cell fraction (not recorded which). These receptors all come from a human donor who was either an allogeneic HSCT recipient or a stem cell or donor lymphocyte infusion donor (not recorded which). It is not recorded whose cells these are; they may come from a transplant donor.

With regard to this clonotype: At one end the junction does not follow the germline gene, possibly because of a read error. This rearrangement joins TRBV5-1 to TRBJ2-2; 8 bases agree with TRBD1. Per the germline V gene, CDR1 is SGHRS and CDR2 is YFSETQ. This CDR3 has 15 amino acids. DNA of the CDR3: TGCGCTAGCAGCTTAGGACAGGGCTCCACCGGGGAGCTGTTTTTT. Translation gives CASSLGQGSTGELFF.

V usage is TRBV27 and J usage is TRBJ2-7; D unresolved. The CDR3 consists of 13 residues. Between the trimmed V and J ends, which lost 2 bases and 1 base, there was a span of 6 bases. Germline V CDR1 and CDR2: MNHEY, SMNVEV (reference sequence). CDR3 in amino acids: CASSLGLSYEQYF. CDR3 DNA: TGTGCCAGCAGTTTAGGCTTATCCTACGAGCAGTACTTC.

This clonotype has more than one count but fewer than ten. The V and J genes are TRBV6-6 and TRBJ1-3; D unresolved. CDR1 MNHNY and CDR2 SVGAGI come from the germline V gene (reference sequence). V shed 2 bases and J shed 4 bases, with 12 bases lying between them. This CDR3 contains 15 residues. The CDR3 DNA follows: TGTGCCAGCAGTTACCGGGTAGGGTACGGAAACACCATATATTTT. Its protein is CASSYRVGYGNTIYF.

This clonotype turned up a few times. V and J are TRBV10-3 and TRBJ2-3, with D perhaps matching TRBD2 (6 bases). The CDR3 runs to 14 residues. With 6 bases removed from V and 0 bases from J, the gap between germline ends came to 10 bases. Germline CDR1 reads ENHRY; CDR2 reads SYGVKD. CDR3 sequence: CAIRTGTSTDTQYF. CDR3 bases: TGTGCCATCAGAACCGGGACTAGCACAGATACGCAGTATTTT.

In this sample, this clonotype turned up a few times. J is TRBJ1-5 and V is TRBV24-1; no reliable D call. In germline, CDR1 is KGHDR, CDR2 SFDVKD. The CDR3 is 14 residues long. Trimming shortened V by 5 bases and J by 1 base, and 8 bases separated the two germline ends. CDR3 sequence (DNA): TGTGCCACCAGTGGACAAGTAAGCAATCAGCCCCAGCATTTT. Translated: CATSGQVSNQPQHF.

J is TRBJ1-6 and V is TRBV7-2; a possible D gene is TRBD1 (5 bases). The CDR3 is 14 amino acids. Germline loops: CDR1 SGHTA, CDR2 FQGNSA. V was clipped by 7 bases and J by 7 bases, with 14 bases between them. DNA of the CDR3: TGTGCCAGCACTTCAGGGTTCTTAAATTCACCCCTCCACTTT. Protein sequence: CASTSGFLNSPLHF.

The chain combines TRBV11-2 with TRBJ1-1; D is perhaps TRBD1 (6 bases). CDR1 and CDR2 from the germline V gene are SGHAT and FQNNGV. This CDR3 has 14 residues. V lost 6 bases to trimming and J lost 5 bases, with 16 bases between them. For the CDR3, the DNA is TGTGCCAGCAGGATAATACAGGGCGGGACTGAAGCTTTCTTT. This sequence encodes CASRIIQGGTEAFF.

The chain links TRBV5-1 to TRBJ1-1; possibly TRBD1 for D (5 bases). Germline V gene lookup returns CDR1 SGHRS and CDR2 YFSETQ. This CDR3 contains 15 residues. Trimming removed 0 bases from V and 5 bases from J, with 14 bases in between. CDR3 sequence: CASSLARGKRTEAFF. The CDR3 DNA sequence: TGCGCCAGCAGCTTGGCCCGGGGGAAGAGGACTGAAGCTTTCTTT.

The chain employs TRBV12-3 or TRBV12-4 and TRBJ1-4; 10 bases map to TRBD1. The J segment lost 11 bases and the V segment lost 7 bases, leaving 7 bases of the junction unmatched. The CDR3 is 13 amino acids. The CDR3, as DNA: TGTGCCAGCACGTCTGCGGACAGGGGGAAACTGTTTTTT. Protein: CASTSADRGKLFF.

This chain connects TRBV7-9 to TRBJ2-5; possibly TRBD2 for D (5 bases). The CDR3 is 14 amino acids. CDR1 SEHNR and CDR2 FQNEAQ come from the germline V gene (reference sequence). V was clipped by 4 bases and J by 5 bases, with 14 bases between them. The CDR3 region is CASSSIRERETQYF. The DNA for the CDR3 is TGTGCCAGCAGCTCCATCCGGGAAAGGGAGACCCAGTACTTC. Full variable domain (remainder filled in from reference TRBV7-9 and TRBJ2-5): DTGVSQNPRHKITKRGQNVTFRCDPISEHNRLYWYRQTLGQGPEFLTYFQNEAQLEKSRLLSDRFSAERPKGSFSTLEIQRTEQGDSAMYLCASSSIRERETQYFGPGTRLLVL.

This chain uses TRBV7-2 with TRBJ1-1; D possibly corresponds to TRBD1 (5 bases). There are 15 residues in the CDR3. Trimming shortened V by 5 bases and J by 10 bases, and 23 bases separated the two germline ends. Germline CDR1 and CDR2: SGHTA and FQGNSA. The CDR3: CASSPLLLDRSGAFF. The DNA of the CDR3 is TGTGCCAGCAGCCCCCTCCTTCTCGACAGATCAGGAGCTTTCTTT.

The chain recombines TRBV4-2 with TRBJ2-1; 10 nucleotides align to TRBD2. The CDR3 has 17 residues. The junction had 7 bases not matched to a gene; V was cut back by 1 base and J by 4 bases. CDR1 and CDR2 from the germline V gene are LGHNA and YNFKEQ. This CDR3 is CASSQVGLAALYNEQFF. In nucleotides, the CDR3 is TGTGCCAGCAGCCAAGTAGGACTAGCGGCCTTGTACAATGAGCAGTTCTTC.

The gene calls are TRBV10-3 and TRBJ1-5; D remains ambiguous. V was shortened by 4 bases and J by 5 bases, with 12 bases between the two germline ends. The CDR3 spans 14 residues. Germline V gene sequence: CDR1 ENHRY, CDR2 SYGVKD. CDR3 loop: CAISGRGPDQPQHF. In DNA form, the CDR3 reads TGTGCCATCAGTGGCCGAGGTCCGGATCAGCCCCAGCATTTT.

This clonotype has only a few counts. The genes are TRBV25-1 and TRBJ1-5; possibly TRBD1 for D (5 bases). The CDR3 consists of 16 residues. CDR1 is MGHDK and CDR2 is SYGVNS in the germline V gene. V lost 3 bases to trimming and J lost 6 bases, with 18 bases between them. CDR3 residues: CASSDGKGDLLQPQHF. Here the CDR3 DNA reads TGTGCCAGCAGTGACGGTAAAGGGGATCTTCTTCAGCCCCAGCATTTT. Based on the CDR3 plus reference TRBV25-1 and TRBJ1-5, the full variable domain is EADIYQTPRYLVIGTGKKITLECSQTMGHDKMYWYQQDPGMELHLIHYSYGVNSTEKGDLSSESTVSRIRTEHFPLTLESARPSHTSQYLCASSDGKGDLLQPQHFGDGTRLSIL.

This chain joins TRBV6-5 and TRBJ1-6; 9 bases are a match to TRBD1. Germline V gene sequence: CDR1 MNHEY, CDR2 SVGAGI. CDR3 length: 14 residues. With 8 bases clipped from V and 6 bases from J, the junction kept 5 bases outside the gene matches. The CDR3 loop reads CASALGQGNSPLHF. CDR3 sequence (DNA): TGTGCCAGCGCTCTGGGACAGGGTAATTCACCCCTCCACTTT.

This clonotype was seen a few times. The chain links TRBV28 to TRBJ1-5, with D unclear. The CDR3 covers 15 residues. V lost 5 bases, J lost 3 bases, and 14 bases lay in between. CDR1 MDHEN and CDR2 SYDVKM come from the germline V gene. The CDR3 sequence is CASSTGGRDNQPQHF. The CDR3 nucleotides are TGTGCCAGCAGTACGGGAGGAAGGGACAATCAGCCCCAGCATTTT.

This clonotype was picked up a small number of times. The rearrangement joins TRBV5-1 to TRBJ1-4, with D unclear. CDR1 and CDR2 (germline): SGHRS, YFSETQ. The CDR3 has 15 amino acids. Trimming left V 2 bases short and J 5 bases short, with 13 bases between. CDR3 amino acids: CASSFSGSDNEKLFF. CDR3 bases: TGCGCCAGCAGCTTCAGCGGATCGGACAATGAAAAACTGTTTTTT. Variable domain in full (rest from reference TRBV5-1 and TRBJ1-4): KAGVTQTPRYLIKTRGQQVTLSCSPISGHRSVSWYQQTPGQGLQFLFEYFSETQRNKGNFPGRFSGRQFSNSRSEMNVSTLELGDSALYLCASSFSGSDNEKLFFGSGTQLSVL.

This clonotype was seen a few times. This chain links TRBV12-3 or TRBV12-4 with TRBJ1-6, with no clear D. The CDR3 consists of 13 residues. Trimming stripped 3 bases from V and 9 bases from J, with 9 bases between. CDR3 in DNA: TGTGCCAGCAGTTTGGGCGGCAGTTCACCCCTCCACTTT. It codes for CASSLGGSSPLHF.

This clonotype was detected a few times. CDR3 nucleotide sequence: TGTGCCAGCACTGGCGATGGAAACACCATATATTTT. Residues: CASTGDGNTIYF. V usage is TRBV27 and J usage is TRBJ1-3; D is ambiguous. This CDR3 is 12 amino acids long. The V end lost 7 bases, the J end lost 3 bases, and 7 bases lay between the germline ends. CDR1 and CDR2 (germline): MNHEY, SMNVEV (reference sequence).